A selection of T cell receptor beta chains follows, all from one sample in a study of cytomegalovirus exposure and HLA in healthy donors. TCRdb's copy holds only in-frame clones and misses some; the assay was immunoSEQ multiplex PCR. The data contain 35,000 to 50,000 clones, roughly 47% of them singletons. The sequenced material came from PBMCs. The origin of the receptors is a human donor in good health. Each CDR3 is given with its conserved first and last residue. A D gene is named only where the DNA matches it firmly. Some rows mark clone size as missing; the rest say once, few, many or name a class of expanded clone.

J gene: TRBJ1-2; D gene: TRBD1; V gene: TRBV19; clone size: .; CDR3 protein: CASSLDRGHYDGYTF; CDR3 DNA: TGTGCCAGTAGTCTCGACAGGGGGCACTACGATGGCTACACCTTC
J gene: TRBJ2-7; D gene: .; V gene: TRBV30; clone size: few; CDR3 protein: CAWGGGYEQYF; CDR3 DNA: TGTGCCTGGGGGGGCGGCTACGAGCAGTACTTC
J gene: TRBJ2-2; D gene: .; V gene: TRBV19; clone size: few; CDR3 protein: CASSIGTGNTGELFF; CDR3 DNA: TGTGCCAGTAGTATTGGAACAGGTAACACCGGGGAGCTGTTTTTT
J gene: TRBJ1-5; D gene: TRBD1; V gene: TRBV2; clone size: few; CDR3 protein: CASSHGQGKVQPQHF; CDR3 DNA: TGTGCCAGCAGTCACGGACAGGGGAAGGTTCAGCCCCAGCATTTT
J gene: TRBJ2-5; D gene: TRBD2; V gene: TRBV19; clone size: .; CDR3 protein: CASSRSSGGRGETQYF; CDR3 DNA: TGTGCCAGTAGTAGGTCTAGCGGGGGCCGAGGGGAGACCCAGTACTTC
J gene: TRBJ2-7; D gene: .; V gene: TRBV19; clone size: .; CDR3 protein: CASSSRTSWEQYF; CDR3 DNA: TGTGCCAGTAGTTCTCGGACATCTTGGGAGCAGTACTTC
J gene: TRBJ1-2; D gene: TRBD1; V gene: TRBV5-1; clone size: few; CDR3 protein: CASSTYDRQGSNGYTF; CDR3 DNA: TGCGCCAGCAGCACCTACGACAGACAGGGGTCTAATGGCTACACCTTC
J gene: TRBJ2-5; D gene: TRBD2; V gene: TRBV9; clone size: .; CDR3 protein: CASSVAGAGGQETQYF; CDR3 DNA: TGTGCCAGCAGCGTAGCGGGGGCGGGGGGGCAAGAGACCCAGTACTTC
J gene: TRBJ1-1; D gene: .; V gene: TRBV27; clone size: .; CDR3 protein: CASSLSSRGNTEAFF; CDR3 DNA: TGTGCCAGCAGTTTATCGAGTAGGGGGAACACTGAAGCTTTCTTT
J gene: TRBJ2-3; D gene: .; V gene: TRBV7-2; clone size: .; CDR3 protein: CASTTRGRDTQYF; CDR3 DNA: TGTGCCAGCACCACGAGGGGGAGAGATACGCAGTATTTT
J gene: TRBJ2-7; D gene: TRBD1; V gene: TRBV7-9; clone size: once; CDR3 protein: CASSLQTGLVGEQYF; CDR3 DNA: TGTGCCAGCAGCCTCCAGACAGGGCTGGTGGGGGAGCAGTACTTC
J gene: TRBJ1-1; D gene: TRBD1; V gene: TRBV4-3; clone size: few; CDR3 protein: CASSQGTGRLFTEAFF; CDR3 DNA: TGCGCCAGCAGCCAAGGGACAGGGAGGTTGTTCACTGAAGCTTTCTTT
J gene: TRBJ2-7; D gene: TRBD1; V gene: TRBV6-6; clone size: few; CDR3 protein: CASSTTGSSYEQYF; CDR3 DNA: TGTGCCAGCAGCACGACAGGGTCCTCCTACGAGCAGTACTTC
J gene: TRBJ2-3; D gene: TRBD2; V gene: TRBV11-1; clone size: .; CDR3 protein: CASSLPLGGGGTDTQYF; CDR3 DNA: TGTGCCAGCAGCTTACCCCTTGGCGGGGGTGGGACAGATACGCAGTATTTT
J gene: TRBJ1-2; D gene: .; V gene: TRBV2; clone size: once; CDR3 protein: CASALGGSANYGYTF; CDR3 DNA: TGTGCCAGCGCCCTGGGAGGCAGCGCGAACTATGGCTACACCTTC
J gene: TRBJ2-7; D gene: TRBD2; V gene: TRBV4-3; clone size: .; CDR3 protein: CASSQELAGSRGQQYF; CDR3 DNA: TGCGCCAGCAGCCAAGAGCTAGCGGGGAGTCGTGGTCAGCAGTACTTC
J gene: TRBJ1-2; D gene: .; V gene: TRBV27; clone size: .; CDR3 protein: CASSLRGYGYTF; CDR3 DNA: TGTGCCAGCAGTTTGAGGGGGTATGGCTACACCTTC
J gene: TRBJ2-5; D gene: .; V gene: TRBV5-1; clone size: .; CDR3 protein: CASSLRAGGAQEAQYF; CDR3 DNA: TGCGCCAGCAGCTTAAGAGCTGGGGGGGCTCAAGAGGCCCAGTACTTC
J gene: TRBJ2-3; D gene: TRBD2; V gene: TRBV7-2; clone size: .; CDR3 protein: CASSFGGAGSNTQYF; CDR3 DNA: TGTGCCAGCAGCTTCGGGGGGGCGGGTTCAAATACGCAGTATTTT
J gene: TRBJ1-2; D gene: TRBD1; V gene: TRBV7-2; clone size: .; CDR3 protein: CASSADRGHRYGYTF; CDR3 DNA: TGTGCCAGCAGCGCCGACAGGGGGCATCGCTATGGCTACACCTTC
J gene: TRBJ1-2; D gene: .; V gene: TRBV4-3; clone size: .; CDR3 protein: CASSQDRKANYGYTF; CDR3 DNA: TGCGCCAGCAGCCAAGACAGGAAAGCTAACTATGGCTACACCTTC
J gene: TRBJ1-4; D gene: .; V gene: TRBV7-2; clone size: few; CDR3 protein: CASSSQEVGRETNEKLFF; CDR3 DNA: TGTGCCAGCAGCTCGCAAGAGGTGGGGCGGGAAACTAATGAAAAACTGTTTTTT
J gene: TRBJ1-6; D gene: .; V gene: TRBV5-1; clone size: .; CDR3 protein: CASSRPTEGDSPLHF; CDR3 DNA: TGCGCCAGCAGCCGACCTACAGAAGGCGATTCACCCCTCCACTTT
J gene: TRBJ1-4; D gene: .; V gene: TRBV4-2; clone size: .; CDR3 protein: CASRIQGQGTNEKLFF; CDR3 DNA: TGTGCCAGCAGAATCCAAGGCCAGGGGACTAATGAAAAACTGTTTTTT
J gene: TRBJ1-1; D gene: TRBD1; V gene: TRBV5-6; clone size: few; CDR3 protein: CASSIDTGQVNAEAFF; CDR3 DNA: TGTGCCAGCAGCATAGATACGGGACAGGTCAACGCTGAAGCTTTCTTT
J gene: TRBJ1-2; D gene: TRBD1; V gene: TRBV11-3; clone size: .; CDR3 protein: CASSLGTANYGYTF; CDR3 DNA: TGTGCCAGCAGCTTGGGGACAGCTAATTATGGCTACACCTTC
J gene: TRBJ1-1; D gene: .; V gene: TRBV7-9; clone size: medium-sized; CDR3 protein: CASSPPKGGTEAFF; CDR3 DNA: TGTGCCAGCAGCCCTCCCAAGGGAGGCACTGAAGCTTTCTTT
J gene: TRBJ2-5; D gene: TRBD1; V gene: TRBV4-3; clone size: .; CDR3 protein: CASSPGTGGGETQYF; CDR3 DNA: TGCGCCAGCAGCCCCGGGACAGGGGGTGGAGAGACCCAGTACTTC
J gene: TRBJ2-3; D gene: TRBD2; V gene: TRBV6-5; clone size: .; CDR3 protein: CASSYSTSGGPDTQYF; CDR3 DNA: TGTGCCAGCAGTTACTCAACTAGCGGGGGCCCCGATACGCAGTATTTT
J gene: TRBJ1-2; D gene: .; V gene: TRBV20-1; clone size: .; CDR3 protein: CSARLDPPLAF; CDR3 DNA: TGCAGTGCGCGACTTGACCCACCTCTGGCCTTC
J gene: TRBJ1-1; D gene: .; V gene: TRBV15; clone size: .; CDR3 protein: CATSRGSERTEAFF; CDR3 DNA: TGTGCCACCAGCAGAGGATCGGAGCGGACTGAAGCTTTCTTT
J gene: TRBJ1-1; D gene: .; V gene: TRBV7-9; clone size: .; CDR3 protein: CAHGRGMNTEAFF; CDR3 DNA: TGTGCCCACGGCCGGGGAATGAACACTGAAGCTTTCTTT
J gene: TRBJ1-2; D gene: TRBD1; V gene: TRBV9; clone size: .; CDR3 protein: CASSVGRGRLGGYTF; CDR3 DNA: TGTGCCAGCAGCGTAGGGAGGGGGCGCCTAGGAGGCTACACCTTC
J gene: TRBJ1-1; D gene: .; V gene: TRBV28; clone size: .; CDR3 protein: CASSPNEGGNTEAFF; CDR3 DNA: TGTGCCAGCAGCCCCAACGAAGGGGGGAACACTGAAGCTTTCTTT
J gene: TRBJ1-4; D gene: TRBD1; V gene: TRBV19; clone size: .; CDR3 protein: CASSATTGGDEKLFF; CDR3 DNA: TGTGCCAGTAGTGCCACAACAGGGGGCGATGAAAAACTGTTTTTT
J gene: TRBJ2-2; D gene: TRBD2; V gene: TRBV25-1; clone size: .; CDR3 protein: CASGGDFLNTGELFF; CDR3 DNA: TGTGCCAGCGGGGGGGACTTCCTAAACACCGGGGAGCTGTTTTTT
J gene: TRBJ1-4; D gene: .; V gene: TRBV5-4; clone size: .; CDR3 protein: CASSQEGGASEKLFF; CDR3 DNA: TGCGCCAGCAGCCAAGAAGGGGGGGCAAGTGAAAAACTGTTTTTT